One T cell receptor (beta chain) is described in this entry. Its antigen is unidentified. Patients aged 18 to 65 had newly diagnosed hyperthyroidism of under 2 months' duration. The data were obtained in a study of T cells in Graves' hyperthyroidism and ophthalmopathy. Whole-study results and caveats: Ophthalmopathy, as predicted by the model, came a median 6.5 months after the prediction.

Authors of the study amplified TCR beta CDR3 regions from RNA transcripts. Using the HTBI primer set, a first-round RT-PCR was run on the TCR CDR3. TCRdb analysed the multiplex PCR reads with MiXCR anew, one entry per CDR3 protein. Among 400,000 to 600,000 distinct CDR3 sequences listed, around 21% were seen once. From germline, CDR1 is MDHEN and CDR2 SYDVKM. V was clipped by 2 bases and J by 4 bases, with 9 bases between them. This CDR3 contains 14 residues. The clonotype comes from a man between 18 and 29 years old with Graves' hyperthyroidism. The chain joins TRBV28 to TRBJ1-5; TRBD1 is a possible D gene (5 bases). The sample was blood. The CDR3 bases are TGTGCCAGCAGTTTACTACAGGTGAATCAGCCCCAGCATTTT. Translating it yields CASSLLQVNQPQHF.